The present entry profiles one T cell receptor (beta chain) with its context. What it binds is unknown. Next came a second PCR, run for roughly 7 to 12 cycles, which used a sample-barcoded 5' primer along with a J-beta primer mix. TCRdb used MiXCR to reprocess the 5' RACE reads, holding one entry per CDR3 protein. The data show about 1 million distinct CDR3 sequences, around 45% seen once. This entry is derived from a study of blood T cells in healthy people across ages. CDR3 length equals 16 residues. The V gene end was trimmed by 0 bases and the J gene end by 6 bases; junction bases not matched to a gene: 6. The V gene's germline CDR1 is SGHRS and CDR2 YFSETQ. Study conclusions and caveats: Roughly linear age-related decline in beta diversity appeared, significant by age 40.

This sequence joins TRBV5-1 and TRBJ2-7, with 13 bases that match TRBD2. The source of this sequence is an older woman in good health. The sample taken for sequencing was blood. For the CDR3, the DNA is TGCGCCAGCAGCTTGGGACTAGCGGGAGGAATGGGCGAGCAGTACTTC. Translated, it gives CASSLGLAGGMGEQYF.